Listed below are T cell receptor beta chains from one sample, sequenced in a study of T cell responses to AZD1222 COVID-19 vaccine. Sequencing used immunoSEQ multiplex PCR; TCRdb keeps in-frame clones, though not all of them. Found here are roughly 100,000 clones, roughly 88% of them singletons; the top ten hold 2.5%. The source was peripheral blood, collected on day 0 of AZD1222 vaccination. These receptors were taken from an adult in good health. Each CDR3 is given without its conserved first and last residue.

V: TRBV4-3; CDR3: ASSQVRAPSGYT
V: TRBV5-1; CDR3: ASSGTVNTEAF
V: TRBV5-6; CDR3: ASSQWWGAKGYT
V: TRBV27; CDR3: ASSSQGSSYGYT
V: TRBV5-1; CDR3: ASSLEPSTEAF
V: TRBV5-6; CDR3: ASGVGPRGSEAF
V: TRBV5-4; CDR3: ASSLDQGAGQPQH
V: TRBV6-2/TRBV6-3; CDR3: ASSPTGLGTIY
V: TRBV15; CDR3: ATSSRTTPNEQF
V: TRBV19; CDR3: ASTDGVQPQH